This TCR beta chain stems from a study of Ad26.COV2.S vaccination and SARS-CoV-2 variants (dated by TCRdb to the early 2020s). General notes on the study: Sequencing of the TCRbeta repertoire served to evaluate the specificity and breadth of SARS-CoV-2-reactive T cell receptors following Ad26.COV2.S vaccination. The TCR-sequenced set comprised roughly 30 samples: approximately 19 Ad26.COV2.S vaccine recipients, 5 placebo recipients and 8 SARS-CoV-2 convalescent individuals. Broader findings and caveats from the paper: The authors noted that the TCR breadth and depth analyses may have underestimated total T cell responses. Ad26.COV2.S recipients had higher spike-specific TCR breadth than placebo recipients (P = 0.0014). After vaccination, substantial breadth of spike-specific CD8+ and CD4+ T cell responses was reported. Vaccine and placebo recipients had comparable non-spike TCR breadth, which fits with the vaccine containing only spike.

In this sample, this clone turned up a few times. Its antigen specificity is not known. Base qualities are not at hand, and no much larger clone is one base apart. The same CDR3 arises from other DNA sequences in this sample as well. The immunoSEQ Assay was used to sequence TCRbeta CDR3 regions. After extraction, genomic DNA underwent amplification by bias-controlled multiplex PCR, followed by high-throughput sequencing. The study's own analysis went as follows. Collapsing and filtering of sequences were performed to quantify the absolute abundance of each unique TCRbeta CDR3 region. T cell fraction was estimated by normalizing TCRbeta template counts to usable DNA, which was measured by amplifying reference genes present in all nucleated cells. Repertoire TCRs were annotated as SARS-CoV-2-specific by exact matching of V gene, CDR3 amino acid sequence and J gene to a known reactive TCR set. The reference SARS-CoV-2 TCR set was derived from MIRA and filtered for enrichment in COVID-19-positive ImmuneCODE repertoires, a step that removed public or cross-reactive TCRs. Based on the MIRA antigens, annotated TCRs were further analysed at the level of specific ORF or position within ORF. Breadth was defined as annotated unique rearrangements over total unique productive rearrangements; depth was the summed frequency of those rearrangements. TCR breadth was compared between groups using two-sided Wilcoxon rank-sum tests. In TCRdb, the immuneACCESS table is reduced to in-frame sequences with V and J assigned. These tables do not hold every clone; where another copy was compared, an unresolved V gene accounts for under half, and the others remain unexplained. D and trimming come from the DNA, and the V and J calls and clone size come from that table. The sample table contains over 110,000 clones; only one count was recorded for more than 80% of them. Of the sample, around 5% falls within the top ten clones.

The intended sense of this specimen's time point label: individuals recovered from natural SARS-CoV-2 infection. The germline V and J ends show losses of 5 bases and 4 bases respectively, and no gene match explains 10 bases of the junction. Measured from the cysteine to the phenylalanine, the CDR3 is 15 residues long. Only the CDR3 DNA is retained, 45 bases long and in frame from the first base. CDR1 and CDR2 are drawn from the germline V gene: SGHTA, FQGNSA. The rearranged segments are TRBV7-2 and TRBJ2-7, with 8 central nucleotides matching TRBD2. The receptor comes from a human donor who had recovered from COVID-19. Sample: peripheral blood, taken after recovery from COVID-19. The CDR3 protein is CASSLGGGKGYEQYF. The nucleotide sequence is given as TGTGCCAGCAGCCTAGGCGGGGGGAAGGGATACGAGCAGTACTTC.